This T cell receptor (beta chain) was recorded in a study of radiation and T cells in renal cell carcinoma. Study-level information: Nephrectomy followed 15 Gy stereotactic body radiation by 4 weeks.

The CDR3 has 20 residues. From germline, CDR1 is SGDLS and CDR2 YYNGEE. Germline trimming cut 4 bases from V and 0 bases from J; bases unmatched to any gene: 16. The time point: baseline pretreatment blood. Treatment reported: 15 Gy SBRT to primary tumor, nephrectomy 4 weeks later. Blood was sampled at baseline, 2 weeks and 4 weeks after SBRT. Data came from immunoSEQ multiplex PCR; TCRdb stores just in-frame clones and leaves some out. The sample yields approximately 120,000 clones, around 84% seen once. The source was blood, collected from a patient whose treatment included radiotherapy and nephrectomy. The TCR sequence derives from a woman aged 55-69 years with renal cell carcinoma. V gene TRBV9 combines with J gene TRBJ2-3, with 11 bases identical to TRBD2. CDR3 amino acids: CASSSSLAGDLLSSTDTQYF. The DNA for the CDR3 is TGTGCCAGCAGCTCCTCACTAGCGGGGGACTTACTCTCTAGCACAGATACGCAGTATTTT.